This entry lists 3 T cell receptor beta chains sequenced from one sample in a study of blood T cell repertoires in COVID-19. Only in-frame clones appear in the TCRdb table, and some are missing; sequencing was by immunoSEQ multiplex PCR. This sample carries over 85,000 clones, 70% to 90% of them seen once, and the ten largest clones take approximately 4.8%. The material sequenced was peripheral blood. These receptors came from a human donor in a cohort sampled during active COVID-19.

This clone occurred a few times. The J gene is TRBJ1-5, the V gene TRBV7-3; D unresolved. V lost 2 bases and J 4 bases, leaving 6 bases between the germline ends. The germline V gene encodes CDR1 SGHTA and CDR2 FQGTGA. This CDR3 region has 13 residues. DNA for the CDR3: TGTGCCAGCAGCTTAGGGAGAAATCAGCCCCAGCATTTT. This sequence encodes CASSLGRNQPQHF.

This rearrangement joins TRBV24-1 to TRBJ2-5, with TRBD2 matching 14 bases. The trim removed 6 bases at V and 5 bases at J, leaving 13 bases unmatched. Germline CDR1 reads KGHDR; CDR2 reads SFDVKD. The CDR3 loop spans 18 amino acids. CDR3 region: CATSLTKTSGRAWETQYF. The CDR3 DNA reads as TGTGCCACCAGTTTAACGAAGACTAGCGGGAGGGCTTGGGAGACCCAGTACTTC.

Here the CDR3 reads CASSPSQGHGYTF. The DNA of the CDR3 is TGTGCCAGCAGCCCCTCCCAGGGTCATGGCTACACCTTC. The V call is TRBV14, the J call TRBJ1-2, with D perhaps TRBD1 (5 bases). The V end was cut by 4 bases, the J end by 6 bases, with 12 bases between. Germline CDR1 SGHDN, CDR2 FVKESK. The CDR3 is 13 residues long. Combining the CDR3 with reference TRBV14 and TRBJ1-2 gives the whole variable domain EAGVTQFPSHSVIEKGQTVTLRCDPISGHDNLYWYRRVMGKEIKFLLHFVKESKQDESGMPNNRFLAERTGGTYSTLKVQPAELEDSGVYFCASSPSQGHGYTFGSGTRLTVV.